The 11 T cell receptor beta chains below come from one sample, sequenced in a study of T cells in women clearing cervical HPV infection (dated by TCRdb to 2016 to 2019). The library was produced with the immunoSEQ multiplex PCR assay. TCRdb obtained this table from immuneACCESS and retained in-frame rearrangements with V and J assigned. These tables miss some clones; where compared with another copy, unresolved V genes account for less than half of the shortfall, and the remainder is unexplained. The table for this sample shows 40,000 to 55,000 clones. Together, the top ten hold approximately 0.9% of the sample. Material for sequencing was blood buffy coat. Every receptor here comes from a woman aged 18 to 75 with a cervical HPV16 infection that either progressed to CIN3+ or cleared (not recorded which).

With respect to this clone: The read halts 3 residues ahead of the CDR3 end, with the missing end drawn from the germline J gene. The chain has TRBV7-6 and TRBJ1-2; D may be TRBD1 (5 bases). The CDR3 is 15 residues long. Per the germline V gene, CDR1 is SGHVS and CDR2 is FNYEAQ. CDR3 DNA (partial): TGTGCCAGCAGCTTAGAGGGCCGACCGACAGATACC. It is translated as CASSLEGRPTDT. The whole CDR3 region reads CASSLEGRPTDTYTF.

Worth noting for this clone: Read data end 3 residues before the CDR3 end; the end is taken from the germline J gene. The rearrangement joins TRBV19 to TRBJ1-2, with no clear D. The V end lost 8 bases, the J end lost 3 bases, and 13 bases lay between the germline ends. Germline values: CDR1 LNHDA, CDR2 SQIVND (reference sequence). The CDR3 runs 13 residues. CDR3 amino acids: CASVDPRDYGYTF. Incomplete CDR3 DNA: TGTGCCAGTGTAGACCCCCGGGACTATGGC.

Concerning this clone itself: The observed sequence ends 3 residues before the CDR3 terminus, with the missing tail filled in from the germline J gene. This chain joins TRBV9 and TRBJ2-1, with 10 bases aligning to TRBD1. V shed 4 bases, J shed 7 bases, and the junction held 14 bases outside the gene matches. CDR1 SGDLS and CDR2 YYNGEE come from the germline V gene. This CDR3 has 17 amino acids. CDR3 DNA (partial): TGTGCCAGCAGCCCGCGAATTGGGACAGGGGATAGGAATGAG. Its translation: CASSPRIGTGDRNE. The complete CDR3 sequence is CASSPRIGTGDRNEQFF.

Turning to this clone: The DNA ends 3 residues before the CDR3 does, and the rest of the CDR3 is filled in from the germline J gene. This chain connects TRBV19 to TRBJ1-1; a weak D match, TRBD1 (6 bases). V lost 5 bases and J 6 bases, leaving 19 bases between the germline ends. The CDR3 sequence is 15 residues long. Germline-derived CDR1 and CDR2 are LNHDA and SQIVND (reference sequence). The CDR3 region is CASSARDTRMSEAFF. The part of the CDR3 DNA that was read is TGTGCCAGTAGTGCCCGGGACACCCGAATGTCTGAA.

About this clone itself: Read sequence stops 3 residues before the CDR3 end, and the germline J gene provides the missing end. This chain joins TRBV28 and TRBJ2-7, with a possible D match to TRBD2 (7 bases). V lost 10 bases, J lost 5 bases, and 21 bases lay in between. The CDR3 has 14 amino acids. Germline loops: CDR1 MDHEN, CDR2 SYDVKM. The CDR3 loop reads CATHGGGWLHEQYF. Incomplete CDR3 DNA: TGTGCCACTCATGGGGGGGGCTGGCTCCACGAG. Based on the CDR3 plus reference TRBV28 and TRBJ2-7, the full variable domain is DVKVTQSSRYLVKRTGEKVFLECVQDMDHENMFWYRQDPGLGLRLIYFSYDVKMKEKGDIPEGYSVSREKKERFSLILESASTNQTSMYLCATHGGGWLHEQYFGPGTRLTVT.

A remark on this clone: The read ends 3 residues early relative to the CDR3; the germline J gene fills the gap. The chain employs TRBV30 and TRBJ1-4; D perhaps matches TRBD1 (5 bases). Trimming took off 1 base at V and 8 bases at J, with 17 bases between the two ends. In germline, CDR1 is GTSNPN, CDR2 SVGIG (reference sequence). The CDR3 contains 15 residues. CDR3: CAWSETATLGEKLFF. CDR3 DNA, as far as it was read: TGTGCCTGGAGTGAGACAGCTACGTTGGGGGAAAAA.

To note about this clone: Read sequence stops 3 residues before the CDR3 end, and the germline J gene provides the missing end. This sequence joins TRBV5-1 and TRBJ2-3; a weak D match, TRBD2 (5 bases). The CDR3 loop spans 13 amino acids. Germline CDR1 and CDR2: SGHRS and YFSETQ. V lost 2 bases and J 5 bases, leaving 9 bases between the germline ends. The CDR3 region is CASSLLRGDTQYF. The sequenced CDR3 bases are TGCGCCAGCAGCTTACTCCGGGGAGATACG.

CDR3 protein: CASSAEPGTGVQAPQHF. The DNA read from the CDR3 is TGTGCCAGCAGCGCAGAACCTGGGACAGGGGTTCAAGCGCCC. V gene TRBV9 combines with J gene TRBJ1-5; 10 bases map to TRBD1. The sequence runs out 3 residues before the end of the CDR3; the remainder is reconstructed from the germline J gene. Germline trimming cut 3 bases from V and 9 bases from J; bases unmatched to any gene: 15. The CDR3 is 17 residues long. CDR1 is SGDLS, CDR2 YYNGEE, per germline.

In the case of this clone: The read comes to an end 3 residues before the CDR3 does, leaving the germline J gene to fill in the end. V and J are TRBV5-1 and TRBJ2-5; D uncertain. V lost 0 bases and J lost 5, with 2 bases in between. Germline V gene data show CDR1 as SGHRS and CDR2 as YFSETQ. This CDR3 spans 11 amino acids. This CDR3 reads CASSLAETQYF. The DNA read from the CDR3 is TGCGCCAGCAGCTTGGCGGAGACC.

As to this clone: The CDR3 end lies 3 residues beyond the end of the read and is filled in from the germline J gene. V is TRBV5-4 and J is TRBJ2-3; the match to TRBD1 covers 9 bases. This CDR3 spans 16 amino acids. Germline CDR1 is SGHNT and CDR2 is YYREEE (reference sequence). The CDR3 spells CASSLDTGGVQETQYF. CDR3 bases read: TGTGCCAGCAGCTTAGATACAGGGGGCGTCCAAGAGACG. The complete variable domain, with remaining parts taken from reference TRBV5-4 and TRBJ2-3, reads ETGVTQSPTHLIKTRGQQVTLRCSSQSGHNTVSWYQQALGQGPQFIFQYYREEENGRGNFPPRFSGLQFPNYSSELNVNALELDDSALYLCASSLDTGGVQETQYFGPGTRLTVL.

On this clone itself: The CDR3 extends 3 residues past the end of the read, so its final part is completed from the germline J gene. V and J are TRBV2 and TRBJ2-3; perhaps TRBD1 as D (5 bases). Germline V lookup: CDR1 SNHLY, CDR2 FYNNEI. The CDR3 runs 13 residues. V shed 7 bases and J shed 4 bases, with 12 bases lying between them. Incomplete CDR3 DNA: TGTGCCAGCATGTGGGGCCGGGCAGATACG. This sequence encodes CASMWGRADT. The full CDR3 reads CASMWGRADTQYF.